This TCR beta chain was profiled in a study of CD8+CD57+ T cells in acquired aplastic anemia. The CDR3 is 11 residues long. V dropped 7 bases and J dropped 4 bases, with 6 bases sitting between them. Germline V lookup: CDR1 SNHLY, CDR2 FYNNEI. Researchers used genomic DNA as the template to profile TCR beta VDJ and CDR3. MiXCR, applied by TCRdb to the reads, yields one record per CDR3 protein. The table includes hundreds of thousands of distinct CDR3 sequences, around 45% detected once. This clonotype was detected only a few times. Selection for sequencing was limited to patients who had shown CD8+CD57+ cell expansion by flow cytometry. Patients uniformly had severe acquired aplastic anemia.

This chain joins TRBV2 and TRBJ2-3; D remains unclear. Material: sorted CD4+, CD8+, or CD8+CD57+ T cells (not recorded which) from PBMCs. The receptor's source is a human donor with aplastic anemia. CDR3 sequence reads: CASTSPDTQYF. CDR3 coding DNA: TGTGCCAGCACATCGCCAGATACGCAGTATTTT.